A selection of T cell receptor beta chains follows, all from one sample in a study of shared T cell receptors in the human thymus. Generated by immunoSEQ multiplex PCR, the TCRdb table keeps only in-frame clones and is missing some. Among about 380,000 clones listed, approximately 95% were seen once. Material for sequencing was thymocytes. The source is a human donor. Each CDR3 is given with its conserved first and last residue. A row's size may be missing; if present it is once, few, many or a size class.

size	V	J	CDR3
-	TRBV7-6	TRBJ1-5	CASSLLRAGGLVGNQPQHF
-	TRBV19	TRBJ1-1	CASRSMNTEAFF
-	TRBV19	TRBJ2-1	CASTTLAERPYNEQFF
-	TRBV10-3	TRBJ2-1	CAISESWLAGNSSYNEQFF
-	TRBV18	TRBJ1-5	CASSPSRGPNQPQHF
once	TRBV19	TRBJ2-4	CASRRWERDIQYF
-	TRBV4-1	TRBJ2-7	CASSQYVSGRDISYEQYF
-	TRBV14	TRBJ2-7	CASSPTRESGHVSYEQYF
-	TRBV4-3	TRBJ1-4	CASSQDRSQLNEKLFF
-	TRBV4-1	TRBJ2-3	CAGRGPRPHDTQYF
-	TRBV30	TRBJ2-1	CAWSVGQTKQFF
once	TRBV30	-	CAWSVGGDYEQYF
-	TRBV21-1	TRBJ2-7	CASSKAQRVGDYEQYF
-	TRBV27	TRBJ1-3	CASRPYSGAHSGNTIYF
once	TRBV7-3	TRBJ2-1	CASSPPPGTKREDEQFF
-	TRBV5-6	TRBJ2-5	CASSEDRLETQYF
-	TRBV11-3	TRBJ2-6	CASSYKAASGSGANVLTF
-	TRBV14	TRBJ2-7	CASSDGPSGRGTYEQYF
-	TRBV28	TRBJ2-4	CASRIPGAKNIQYF
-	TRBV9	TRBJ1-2	CASSSEDRGRGYTF
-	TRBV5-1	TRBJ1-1	CASSSGTLNTEAFF
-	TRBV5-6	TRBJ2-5	CASFPCGRPPETQYF
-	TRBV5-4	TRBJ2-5	CASSYLAGQETQYF
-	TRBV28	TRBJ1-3	CASSPHRGGSSGNTIYF
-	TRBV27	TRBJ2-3	CASSTSGSRGTDTQYF
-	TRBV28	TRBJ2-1	CASSGGAGEQFF
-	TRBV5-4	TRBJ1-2	CASSPSTGGNYGYTF
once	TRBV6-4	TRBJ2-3	CASSENHTGFGTDTQYF
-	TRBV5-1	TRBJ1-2	CASSPKQAPYGYTF
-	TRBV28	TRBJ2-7	CASSYREAYEQYF
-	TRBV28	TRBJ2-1	CASRRGGSYNEQFF
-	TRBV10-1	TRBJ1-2	CASSERGSNYGYTF
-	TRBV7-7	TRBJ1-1	CASSPGQGRKAFF
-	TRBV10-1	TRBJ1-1	CASSSDIHPPEAFF
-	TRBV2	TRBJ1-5	CASSQGRLGLYQPQHF
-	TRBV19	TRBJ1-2	CASSMEDYGYTF
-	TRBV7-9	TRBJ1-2	CASSRLGGSRENVYGYTF
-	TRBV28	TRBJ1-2	CASSLLTSYGYTF
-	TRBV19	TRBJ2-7	CASSPELLAGLFCSYEQYF
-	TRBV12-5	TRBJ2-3	CASGSPGAGADTQYF
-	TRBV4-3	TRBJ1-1	CASSQESRPPFESEAFF
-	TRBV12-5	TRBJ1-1	CASGLVRGTGVPMNTEAFF
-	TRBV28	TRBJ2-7	CASSPYRGGFLEQYF
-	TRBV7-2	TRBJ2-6	CASSLKGQGLSGANVLTF
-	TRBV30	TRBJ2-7	CAWSVCHWGHVYEQYF
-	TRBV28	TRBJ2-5	CASSFCLSGSGSSGWETQYF
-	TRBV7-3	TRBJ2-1	CASSLAVMGQGASESYNEQFF
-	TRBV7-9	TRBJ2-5	CASRQTGVGETQYF
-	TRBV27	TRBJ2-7	CASIGLSSYEQYF
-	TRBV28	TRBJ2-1	CASSPLSSGQYPRKSYNEQFF
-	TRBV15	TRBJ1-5	CATSGETGYNNQPQHF
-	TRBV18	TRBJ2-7	CASSPTPYEQYF
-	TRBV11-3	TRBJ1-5	CASSLRAGGRDQPQHF
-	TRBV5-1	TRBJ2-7	CASSLLVAVPCEQYF
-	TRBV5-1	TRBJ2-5	CASSSLQETQYF